Described below is a single TCR beta chain sequence and its context. In the original processing: How many nucleated cells were present was estimated from reference gene primer amplification. Sequencing used immunoSEQ multiplex PCR; TCRdb keeps in-frame clones, though not all of them. Clonal size and the V and J genes are those of that table, whereas D and trimming came from the DNA. The sample holds 150,000 to 200,000 clones, roughly 88% seen once. This entry is derived from a study of blood T cell repertoires in COVID-19. As for the study in general: There were acute and convalescent COVID-19 samples, and they came from the United States, Italy and Spain.

Germline CDR1 LNHDA, CDR2 SQIVND (reference sequence). The V and J ends lost 3 bases and 4 bases respectively, with 11 bases between them. The CDR3 sequence is 14 residues long. Donors were grouped by their self-reported clinical history. Two negative PCRs, clearance, or symptom resolution had been documented for recovered Cohort 3 donors. V usage is TRBV19 and J usage is TRBJ2-3; possibly TRBD2 for D (5 bases). The receptor's source is a woman aged 18-35 years who had recovered from COVID-19. The sequencing sample was made of PBMCs or T cells enriched from blood (not recorded which). This CDR3 reads CASSIYGGPDTQYF. The CDR3 bases are TGTGCCAGTAGTATTTATGGAGGCCCAGATACGCAGTATTTT.